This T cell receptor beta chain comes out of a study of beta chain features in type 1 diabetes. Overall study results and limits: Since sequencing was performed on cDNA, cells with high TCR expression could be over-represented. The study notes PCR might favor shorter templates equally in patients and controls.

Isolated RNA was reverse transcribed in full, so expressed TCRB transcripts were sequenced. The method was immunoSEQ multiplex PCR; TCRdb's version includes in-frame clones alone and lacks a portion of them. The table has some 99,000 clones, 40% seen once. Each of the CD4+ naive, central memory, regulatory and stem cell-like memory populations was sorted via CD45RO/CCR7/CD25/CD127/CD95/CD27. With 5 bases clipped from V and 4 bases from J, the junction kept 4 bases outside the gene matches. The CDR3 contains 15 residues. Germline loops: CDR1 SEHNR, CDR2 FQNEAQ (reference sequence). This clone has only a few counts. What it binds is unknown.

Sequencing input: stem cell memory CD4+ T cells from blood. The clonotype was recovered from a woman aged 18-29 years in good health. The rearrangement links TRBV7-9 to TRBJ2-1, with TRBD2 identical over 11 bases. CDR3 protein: CASSRSGRAYNEQFF. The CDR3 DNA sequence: TGTGCCAGCAGCCGTAGCGGGAGGGCGTACAATGAGCAGTTCTTC.